This TCR beta chain was found in a study of blood T cell repertoires in COVID-19. Here immunoSEQ multiplex PCR was the method, and the copy in TCRdb shows in-frame clones only, minus some. The sample carries 200,000 to 300,000 clones, around 88% recorded once. Trimming removed 6 bases from V and 9 bases from J; junction bases left unmatched: 11. The CDR3 consists of 13 residues. Germline V gene sequence: CDR1 MGHDK, CDR2 SYGVNS. Sequencing was performed on PBMCs or T cells enriched from blood (not recorded which). J is TRBJ2-7 and V is TRBV25-1, with TRBD1 matching 7 bases. The clonotype comes from a young woman who had recovered from COVID-19. The DNA of the CDR3 is TGTGCCAGCAGCCCCAGGGGGAATCACGGGCAGTACTTC. Translating gives CASSPRGNHGQYF.